A single sample is the source of the 2 T cell receptor beta chains below, sequenced in a study of blood T cells in healthy people across ages. The second PCR ran about 6 to 11 cycles with a sample-barcoded 5' primer and J-beta primers. TCRdb reprocessed the 5' RACE reads with MiXCR, giving one entry per CDR3 protein. The sample contains over a million distinct CDR3 sequences, less than 45% of which appear only once. The sample taken for sequencing was blood. The receptors here all came from a woman younger than 35 in good health.

The rearrangement links TRBV7-2 to TRBJ2-4; D gene uncertain. The DNA matches TRBJ2-7 better at its end, which makes the J call doubtful. The germline CDR1 and CDR2 sequences are SGHTA and FQGNSA. The CDR3 is made up of 14 amino acids. CDR3 loop: CASSAGRQTYEQYF. For the CDR3, the DNA is TGTGCCAGCAGCGCCGGTCGGCAGACCTACGAGCAGTACTTC.

The V and J genes are TRBV20-1 and TRBJ1-6; no definite D call. The ends were cut back, 1 base at V and 8 bases at J, with 9 bases in the middle. The CDR3 sequence is 13 residues long. CDR1 DFQATT and CDR2 SNEGSKA come from the germline V gene (reference sequence). CDR3 amino acids: CSARGGRDSPLHF. CDR3 nucleotides: TGCAGTGCTAGAGGGGGAAGGGATTCACCCCTCCACTTT.